These 16 T cell receptor beta chains share one sample of origin, sequenced in a study of tumor and adjacent non-tumor tissue in lung cancer. No cell sorting was done before RNA was extracted from the tissue. Three rounds of nested PCR, following a modified ARM-PCR protocol, produced the TCRbeta library. TCRdb ran MiXCR on the multiplex PCR reads and lists one entry per CDR3 protein. The table lists tens of thousands of distinct CDR3 sequences, 75% to 90% of them singletons. What was sequenced was lung tumor tissue. The receptors here all came from a woman between 50 and 59 years old with non-small cell lung cancer.

Details on this clonotype: This CDR3 is missing its conserved last phenylalanine or tryptophan, likely due to a read error. V is TRBV29-1 and J is TRBJ1-3; D gene uncertain. From germline, CDR1 is SQVTM and CDR2 ANQGSEA. Trimming took off 7 bases at V and 0 bases at J, with 10 bases between the two ends. The CDR3 spans 13 residues. The CDR3: CSDWTVSGNTIYS. CDR3 nucleotides: TGCAGCGACTGGACTGTCTCTGGAAACACCATATATTCT.

This clonotype showed up many times. The chain couples TRBV20-1 to TRBJ2-3; 11 bases map to TRBD2. The CDR3 consists of 15 residues. Losses at the gene ends were 4 bases for V and 5 bases for J; bases not matched to a gene: 8. Germline assignment: CDR1 DFQATT and CDR2 SNEGSKA (reference sequence). Here the CDR3 reads CSAIAGGPSIDTQYF. The CDR3 nucleotides read TGCAGTGCTATAGCGGGAGGGCCTTCAATAGATACGCAGTATTTT.

The chain employs TRBV20-1 and TRBJ2-7, with TRBD1 matching 7 bases. Trimming took 3 bases from V and 4 from J; bases not matched to a gene: 9. Germline V gene sequence: CDR1 DFQATT, CDR2 SNEGSKA (reference sequence). The CDR3 totals 14 residues. DNA of the CDR3: TGCAGTGCTAGGAGGGGGACAGTGCATTACGAGCAGTACTTC. This gives the protein CSARRGTVHYEQYF.

The chain recombines TRBV28 with TRBJ2-3, with D perhaps given as TRBD1 or TRBD2 (5 bases each). Trimming took 7 bases from V and 5 from J, leaving 10 bases between them. Germline V gene data show CDR1 as MDHEN and CDR2 as SYDVKM. The CDR3 consists of 12 residues. The CDR3 is CASTLGVDTQYF. The CDR3 coding sequence is TGTGCCAGCACTTTGGGGGTAGATACGCAGTATTTT.

Concerning this clonotype: No conserved phenylalanine or tryptophan is present at the end of the CDR3, so a read error is the likely explanation. V gene TRBV10-1 combines with J gene TRBJ2-3; D unresolved. Germline lookup yields CDR1 WNHNN and CDR2 SYGVQD (reference sequence). With 0 bases removed from V and 8 bases from J, the gap between germline ends came to 15 bases. The CDR3 runs 15 residues. The DNA of the CDR3 is TGCGCCAGCAGTGAGTCTTGGGCAGGCATAGTTACGCAGTATTAT. It is translated as CASSESWAGIVTQYY.

J is TRBJ2-1 and V is TRBV20-1; D ambiguous. V was shortened by 1 base and J by 12 bases, with 13 bases between the two germline ends. Per germline, CDR1 DFQATT and CDR2 SNEGSKA (reference sequence). The CDR3 consists of 12 residues. CDR3 loop: CSARGVIDGQFF. The CDR3, as DNA: TGCAGTGCTAGAGGGGTCATCGATGGGCAGTTCTTC.

The chain couples TRBV4-3 to TRBJ2-6, with D possibly being TRBD2 (5 bases). The germline V gene encodes CDR1 LGHNA and CDR2 YSLEER. This CDR3 is built from 16 residues. The CDR3 is CVNSQETTSGANVLTF. In DNA, the CDR3 is TGCGTCAACAGCCAAGAGACTACCTCTGGGGCCAACGTCCTGACTTTC.

The chain is built from TRBV10-3 and TRBJ2-2; no reliable D call. Germline V gene lookup returns CDR1 ENHRY and CDR2 SYGVKD. The V end was cut by 8 bases, the J end by 7 bases, with 5 bases between. This CDR3 is 10 amino acids long. CDR3 protein: CAIGLGELFF. In DNA, the CDR3 is TGTGCCATCGGGCTCGGGGAGCTGTTTTTT.

With regard to this clonotype: Relative to the germline gene, one junction end is altered; a read error may explain this. The rearrangement links TRBV20-1 to TRBJ1-2; D remains ambiguous. The V gene's germline CDR1 is DFQATT and CDR2 SNEGSKA (reference sequence). There are 13 residues in the CDR3. CDR3 sequence: CSTREVVNYGYSF. DNA of the CDR3: TGCAGTACTAGAGAGGTAGTCAATTATGGCTACTCCTTC.

This clonotype was observed once. The chain combines TRBV10-3 with TRBJ2-7; D gene unclear. V was pared by 1 base and J by 1 base, with 5 bases between. CDR3 length: 13 residues. Per germline, CDR1 ENHRY and CDR2 SYGVKD. The CDR3 spells CAISEFSSYEQYF. Written as DNA, the CDR3 is TGTGCCATCAGTGAGTTTAGTTCCTACGAGCAGTACTTC.

In the case of this clonotype: A read error may account for a junction end that differs from germline. CDR3 bases: TGCAGCGTTGAAGTAGGGGGCTATGGCTACAGCTTC. This gives the protein CSVEVGGYGYSF. The chain is built from TRBV29-1 and TRBJ1-2, with 7 nucleotides matching TRBD1. The CDR3 runs 12 residues. Germline assignment: CDR1 SQVTM and CDR2 ANQGSEA.

The sample holds a few counts of this clonotype. This sequence joins TRBV11-2 and TRBJ2-2; D not certain. This CDR3 is built from 14 residues. V lost 5 bases and J lost 4, with 11 bases in between. Germline V CDR1 and CDR2: SGHAT, FQNNGV. Written as DNA, the CDR3 is TGTGCCAGCAGCAAAGACTGGGGCACCGGGGAGCTGTTTTTT. Translating gives CASSKDWGTGELFF.

Remarks on this clonotype: No conserved phenylalanine or tryptophan ends this CDR3, so it is likely a read error. The chain's CDR3 is CATSDITDTSTDTQYY. CDR3 nucleotide sequence: TGTGCCACCAGTGATATAACAGATACCTCCACAGATACGCAGTATTAT. V usage is TRBV24-1 and J usage is TRBJ2-3; D not resolved. Germline V gene data show CDR1 as KGHDR and CDR2 as SFDVKD. V was trimmed by 3 bases and J by 2 bases, leaving 14 bases between them. The CDR3 loop spans 16 amino acids.

The CDR3, as DNA: TGTGCCAGGAACGGGAGGGACAGGGGAGTTAAAGCTTTCTTT. This codes for CARNGRDRGVKAFF. The rearrangement links TRBV5-5 to TRBJ1-1; 10 bases fit TRBD1. The CDR3 is 14 residues long. The ends lost 8 bases at V and 9 bases at J; junction bases unmatched: 13. In germline, CDR1 is SGHKS, CDR2 YYEKEE (reference sequence).

There are a few counts of this clonotype. The chain has TRBV20-1 and TRBJ1-6; TRBD1 agrees at 7 bases. There are 16 residues in the CDR3. Germline assignment: CDR1 DFQATT and CDR2 SNEGSKA (reference sequence). Unmatched junction bases numbered 12, after V lost 0 bases and J lost 10 bases. The CDR3 DNA is TGCAGTGCTAGAGATCACACGACAGGGCGGAGCTCACCCCTCCACTTT. It translates to CSARDHTTGRSSPLHF.

On this clonotype: Relative to the germline gene, one junction end is altered; a read error may explain this. The V gene is TRBV6-5, the J gene TRBJ2-6, with 7 bases aligning to TRBD1. Germline V gene sequence: CDR1 MNHEY, CDR2 SVGAGI. This CDR3 has 19 residues. The CDR3 DNA follows: TGTGCCAGCAATCCACGACCCGGGACAGTGGGCTCTGGGGACAACGTCCTGACTTTC. It is translated as CASNPRPGTVGSGDNVLTF.